The rows below give T cell receptor beta chains drawn from one sample of a study of cytomegalovirus exposure and HLA in healthy donors. Profiled with immunoSEQ multiplex PCR; TCRdb holds only in-frame clones, not every one. Reported are 56,000 or so clones; the ten largest clones contain about 24%. Sequenced material: PBMCs. These receptors were taken from a man aged 40-55 years in good health and CMV-seropositive. Both conserved end residues are part of each CDR3. D genes are given only for firm matches.

d_gene	v_gene	j_gene	CDR3aa
TRBD2	TRBV29-1	TRBJ2-2	CSVVSGTNTGELFF
TRBD1	TRBV5-1	TRBJ1-2	CASGRGEDGYTF
TRBD1	TRBV30	TRBJ1-2	CAWRERDRAYGYTF
-	TRBV7-3	TRBJ1-1	CASSFSGYTEAFF
TRBD1	TRBV7-2	TRBJ1-4	CASSLYQGVEKLFF
-	TRBV27	TRBJ2-1	CASSLFRTELYNEQFF
-	TRBV2	TRBJ1-4	CASSDRARGEKLFF
-	TRBV29-1	TRBJ2-7	CSGGLGSSYEQYF
-	TRBV11-2	TRBJ2-7	CASSLFGDEQYF
TRBD1	TRBV5-1	TRBJ2-2	CASSWTGTNTGELFF
TRBD1	TRBV5-4	TRBJ1-2	CASSLQGAGYGYTF
-	TRBV5-1	TRBJ2-7	CASSLRLEAYEQYF
TRBD1	TRBV5-1	TRBJ2-7	CASRYDRDPAYEQYF
TRBD1	TRBV4-1	TRBJ2-7	CASSPGTGAYEQYF
-	TRBV29-1	TRBJ2-5	CSVTTGDFTQETQYF
TRBD1	TRBV7-9	TRBJ1-1	CASSQGAGREAFF
TRBD2	TRBV2	TRBJ2-1	CASSEVDSGAYNEQFF
-	TRBV7-9	TRBJ2-3	CASTADTQYF
-	TRBV7-2	TRBJ1-5	CASSSTGNQPQHF
TRBD1	TRBV7-9	TRBJ1-4	CASSTTGVGEKLFF
-	TRBV28	TRBJ2-7	CATIQGRAYEQYF
-	TRBV29-1	TRBJ2-3	CSVVDYNPTDTQYF